Listed below are T cell receptor beta chains from one sample, sequenced in a study of blood T cell repertoires in COVID-19. Some clones are missing from TCRdb's copy, which holds only in-frame ones; the method was immunoSEQ multiplex PCR. The table records 55,000 to 80,000 clones, roughly 80% of them present only once. Input material: peripheral blood. These receptors originate from a man aged 55 to 70 with acute or convalescent COVID-19. CDR3s include the opening cysteine and the closing phenylalanine or tryptophan. D genes are given only for firm matches. The size field is filled for only some rows; it gives once, few, many or a size class.

TGTGCTAGCAGTCAACAGGGTATAACAGATACGCAGTATTTT	CASSQQGITDTQYF	NA	TRBV7-7	TRBJ2-3	few
TGTGCCAGCAGTGACAATCCTACTAGTGGCGAGCAGTACTTC	CASSDNPTSGEQYF	NA	TRBV25-1	TRBJ2-7	NA
TGTGCCTGGACCAAACGGGCGACAGTCCGCCCCTCCAGGGCTTTCTTT	CAWTKRATVRPSRAFF	NA	TRBV30	TRBJ1-1	NA
TGTGCCAGCAGCGGTAGCGGGAGGACCCAAGAGACCCAGTACTTC	CASSGSGRTQETQYF	TRBD2	TRBV7-9	TRBJ2-5	NA
TGTGCCAGCAGTTGGACAGGGGGCTTTTCTAGCAATCAGCCCCAGCATTTT	CASSWTGGFSSNQPQHF	TRBD1	TRBV28	TRBJ1-5	NA
TGTGCCTGGACCGGGGGCGGGGGCTATGGCTACACCTTC	CAWTGGGGYGYTF	NA	TRBV30	TRBJ1-2	NA
TGTGCCTGGAGTGGAGTTAGAGCCGGGGAGCTGTTTTTT	CAWSGVRAGELFF	NA	TRBV30	TRBJ2-2	few
TGTGCCAGCAGTGAAGGAGCGAGCCGAAATGAGCAGTTCTTC	CASSEGASRNEQFF	NA	TRBV6-1	TRBJ2-1	NA
TGTGCCAGCAGCCGGACAGGGGGCGGCGGGTTGGAAGCTTTCTTT	CASSRTGGGGLEAFF	TRBD1	TRBV3-1/TRBV3-2	TRBJ1-1	NA
TGCGCCAGCAGTGCAGGGGGTGGGGAGACCCAGTACTTC	CASSAGGGETQYF	TRBD1	TRBV10-2	TRBJ2-5	few
TGTGCCAGCAGTGAAGGGGGAAGACGCACAGATACGCAGTATTTT	CASSEGGRRTDTQYF	NA	TRBV6-4	TRBJ2-3	NA
TGTGCCAGCAGCCCTCAACAGGGAACGTCCACAGATACGCAGTATTTT	CASSPQQGTSTDTQYF	NA	TRBV9	TRBJ2-3	NA
TGTGCCAGCAGCTTAATAGGGGGGGCGCACGCCGGGGAGCTGTTTTTT	CASSLIGGAHAGELFF	NA	TRBV7-3	TRBJ2-2	NA
TGTGCCAGCAGCCTCCCGACTAGCGGGTACACAGATACGCAGTATTTT	CASSLPTSGYTDTQYF	TRBD2	TRBV7-9	TRBJ2-3	few
TGTGCCAGCAGCCCCTTTCAGGGTAACTATGGCTACACCTTC	CASSPFQGNYGYTF	NA	TRBV6-6	TRBJ1-2	NA
TGTGCCAGCAGCCTACTAGCGGTTGCGAACACCGGGGAGCTGTTTTTT	CASSLLAVANTGELFF	TRBD2	TRBV3-1/TRBV3-2	TRBJ2-2	NA
TGCGCCAGCAGTGAGATTCTAGAAAAAGCAGCCCATCAAATGAACACTGAAGCTTTCTTT	CASSEILEKAAHQMNTEAFF	NA	TRBV10-1	TRBJ1-1	NA
TGTGCCAGCAGCTTCCGGTTCACCGGGGAGCTGTTTTTT	CASSFRFTGELFF	NA	TRBV11-3	TRBJ2-2	NA
TGCGCCAGCAGTGAGAGGAGGACCGGGGCCAACGTCCTGACTTTC	CASSERRTGANVLTF	NA	TRBV10-2	TRBJ2-6	NA
TGTGCCAGTAGTGCCCGGGGACAGGCGTACTCCTACGAGCAGTACTTC	CASSARGQAYSYEQYF	TRBD1	TRBV19	TRBJ2-7	few
TGTGCCAGCAGTTGGGGCGCCTCGAACACCGGGGAGCTGTTTTTT	CASSWGASNTGELFF	NA	TRBV27	TRBJ2-2	NA
TGTGCCACCAGCAGAGATTCCCCGACTAGCGGGAGCTACAATGAGCAGTTCTTC	CATSRDSPTSGSYNEQFF	TRBD2	TRBV15	TRBJ2-1	NA
TGTGCCAGCACCCTCCCTGGGCAGGGTTACGAGCAGTACTTC	CASTLPGQGYEQYF	NA	TRBV7-2	TRBJ2-7	once
TGTGCCAGCAGTTACTCTGGACAGGCCGATCAGCCCCAGCATTTT	CASSYSGQADQPQHF	TRBD1	TRBV6-6	TRBJ1-5	NA
TGTGCCAGCAGCTCTAGCCTTCTCTCCTACAATGAGCAGTTCTTC	CASSSSLLSYNEQFF	NA	TRBV5-6	TRBJ2-1	NA
TGTGCCAGCAGCCCTGACAGCCTAGAGTTACAGCCCCAGCATTTT	CASSPDSLELQPQHF	NA	TRBV28	TRBJ1-5	NA
TGTGCCAGCAGACAGACTAGCGGGATCAACGAGCAGTACTTC	CASRQTSGINEQYF	TRBD2	TRBV27	TRBJ2-7	NA
TGTGCCAGTGGAGACAGGGCGAACACCGGGGAGCTGTTTTTT	CASGDRANTGELFF	TRBD1	TRBV6-6	TRBJ2-2	NA
TGTGCCAGCAGTGAAACGGGACAGCTCCCCCACGAGCAGTACTTC	CASSETGQLPHEQYF	TRBD1	TRBV2	TRBJ2-7	few
TGTGCCAGCAGCTTGGAGGGGGGGCTCGGCTATGGCTACACCTTC	CASSLEGGLGYGYTF	NA	TRBV5-4	TRBJ1-2	NA
TGTGCCAGCAGTTACCGGACTAGCGGGACCGGGCAGACCCAGTACTTC	CASSYRTSGTGQTQYF	TRBD2	TRBV6-5	TRBJ2-5	NA
TGTGCCAGCAGCGCCCGACTAGGAAGTGGTGAGCAGTTCTTC	CASSARLGSGEQFF	NA	TRBV11-2	TRBJ2-1	NA
TGTGCCAGCAGCGTAGTGGGAGTCTCCTACAATGAGCAGTTCTTC	CASSVVGVSYNEQFF	NA	TRBV9	TRBJ2-1	NA
TGTGCCAGCAGCCCGATGGGGGGGGGCACAGATACGCAGTATTTT	CASSPMGGGTDTQYF	TRBD2	TRBV9	TRBJ2-3	NA
TGTGCCAGCAGCTTCTGGACAGAAGGGGATACTGAAGCTTTCTTT	CASSFWTEGDTEAFF	NA	TRBV7-9	TRBJ1-1	NA
TGTGCCAGCAGTGAGGCAGTCACTGAAGCTTTCTTT	CASSEAVTEAFF	NA	TRBV6-1	TRBJ1-1	NA
TGTGCCAGTAGTATAGATTGGGAAGGGAGAGCTTTCTTT	CASSIDWEGRAFF	NA	TRBV19	TRBJ1-1	NA
TGTGCCACCAGCAGAGCCCCCTGGGGGGGGTGGGAGACCCAGTACTTC	CATSRAPWGGWETQYF	TRBD2	TRBV15	TRBJ2-5	NA
TGTGCCAGCAGCTTAGCGCCTAGCGGACTAAGAGCTTACGAGCAGTACTTC	CASSLAPSGLRAYEQYF	TRBD2	TRBV7-8	TRBJ2-7	NA
TGTGCCAGCAGTGGGGCGGGACAGGGACGTCAGCAGTACTTC	CASSGAGQGRQQYF	TRBD1	TRBV11-1	TRBJ2-7	NA
TGTGCCAGCAGTTTCCGGGACAGACAGAATCAGCCCCAGCATTTT	CASSFRDRQNQPQHF	TRBD1	TRBV28	TRBJ1-5	few
TGTGCCAGCTCACTAAAGAAAGACAGGGGCGGACCCCAGCATTTT	CASSLKKDRGGPQHF	TRBD1	TRBV18	TRBJ1-5	once
TGTGCCAGCAGCCAATTTTCGGCAGATACGCAGTATTTT	CASSQFSADTQYF	NA	TRBV3-1/TRBV3-2	TRBJ2-3	few
TGTGCCAGCAGTTCATTAGCGGACTCTCCCTACAATGAGCAGTTCTTC	CASSSLADSPYNEQFF	NA	TRBV28	TRBJ2-1	few
TGTGCCAGCCGGGGGGATAGCAATCAGCCCCAGCATTTT	CASRGDSNQPQHF	NA	TRBV19	TRBJ1-5	NA
TGTGCCAGCAGCCCCGGGAACACCGGGGAGCTGTTTTTT	CASSPGNTGELFF	NA	TRBV3-1/TRBV3-2	TRBJ2-2	NA
TGTGCCAGCAGTTCGACAGGGGGAGCTGGGGCCAACGTCCTGACTTTC	CASSSTGGAGANVLTF	TRBD1	TRBV28	TRBJ2-6	NA
TGTGCCAGCAGCTCAGGTTTAGCGGCGGGGTCGTTCTTC	CASSSGLAAGSFF	NA	TRBV7-2	TRBJ2-1	NA
TGCGCCAGCAGCTTGGATGGGCTAGCGGGAAATGGGGGTGAGTTCTTC	CASSLDGLAGNGGEFF	TRBD2	TRBV5-1	TRBJ2-1	large